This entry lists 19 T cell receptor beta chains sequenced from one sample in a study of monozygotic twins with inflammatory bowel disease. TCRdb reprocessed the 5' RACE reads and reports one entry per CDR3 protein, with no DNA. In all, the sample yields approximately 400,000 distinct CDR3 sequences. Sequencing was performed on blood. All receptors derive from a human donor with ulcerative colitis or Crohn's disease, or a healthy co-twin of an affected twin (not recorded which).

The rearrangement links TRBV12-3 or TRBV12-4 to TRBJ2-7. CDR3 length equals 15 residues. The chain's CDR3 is CASSPRREGSYEQYF.

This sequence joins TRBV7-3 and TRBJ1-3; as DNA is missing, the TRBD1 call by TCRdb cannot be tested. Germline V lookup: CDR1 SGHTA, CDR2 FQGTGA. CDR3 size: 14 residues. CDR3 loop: CASSVTGLENTIYF.

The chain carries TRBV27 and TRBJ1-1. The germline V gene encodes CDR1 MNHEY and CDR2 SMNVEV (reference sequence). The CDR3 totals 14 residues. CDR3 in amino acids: CASTADGLNTEAFF.

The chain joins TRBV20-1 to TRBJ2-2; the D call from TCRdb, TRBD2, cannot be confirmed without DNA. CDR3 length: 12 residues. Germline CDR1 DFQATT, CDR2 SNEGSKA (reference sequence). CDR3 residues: CGGTSHTGELFF.

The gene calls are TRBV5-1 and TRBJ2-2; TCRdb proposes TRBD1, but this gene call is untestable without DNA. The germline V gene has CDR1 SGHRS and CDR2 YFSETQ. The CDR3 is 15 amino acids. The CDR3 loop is CASSLTSGREGELFF.

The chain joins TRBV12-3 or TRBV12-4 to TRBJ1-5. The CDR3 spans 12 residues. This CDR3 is CASSPDGQPQHF.

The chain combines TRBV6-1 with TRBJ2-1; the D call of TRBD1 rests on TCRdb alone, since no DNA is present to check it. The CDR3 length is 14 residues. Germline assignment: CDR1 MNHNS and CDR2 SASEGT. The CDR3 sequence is CASRRDRGINEQFF.

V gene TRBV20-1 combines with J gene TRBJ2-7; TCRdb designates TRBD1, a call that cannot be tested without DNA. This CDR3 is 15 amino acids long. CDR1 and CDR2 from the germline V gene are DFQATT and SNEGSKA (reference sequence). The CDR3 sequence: CSAEHRDRGSYEQYF.

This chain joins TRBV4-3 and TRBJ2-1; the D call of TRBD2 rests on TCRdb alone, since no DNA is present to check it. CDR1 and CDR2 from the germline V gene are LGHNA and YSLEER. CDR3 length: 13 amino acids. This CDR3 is CASSQSVGDEQFF.

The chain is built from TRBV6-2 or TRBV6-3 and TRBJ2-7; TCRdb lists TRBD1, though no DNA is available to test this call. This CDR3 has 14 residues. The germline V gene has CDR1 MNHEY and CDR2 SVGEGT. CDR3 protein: CASSIKGHYYEQYF.

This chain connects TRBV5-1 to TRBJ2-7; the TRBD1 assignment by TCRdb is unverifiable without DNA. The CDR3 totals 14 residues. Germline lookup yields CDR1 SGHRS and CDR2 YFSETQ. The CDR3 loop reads CASRLGGSSYEQYF. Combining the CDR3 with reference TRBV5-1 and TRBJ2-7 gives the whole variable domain KAGVTQTPRYLIKTRGQQVTLSCSPISGHRSVSWYQQTPGQGLQFLFEYFSETQRNKGNFPGRFSGRQFSNSRSEMNVSTLELGDSALYLCASRLGGSSYEQYFGPGTRLTVT.

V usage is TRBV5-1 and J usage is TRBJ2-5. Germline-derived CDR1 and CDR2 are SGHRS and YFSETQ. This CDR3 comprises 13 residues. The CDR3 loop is CASSWDKKETQYF.

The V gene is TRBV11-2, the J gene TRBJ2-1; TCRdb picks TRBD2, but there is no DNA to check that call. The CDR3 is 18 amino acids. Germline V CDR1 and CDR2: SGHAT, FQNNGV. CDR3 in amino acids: CASSLVGTSGGTYNEQFF.

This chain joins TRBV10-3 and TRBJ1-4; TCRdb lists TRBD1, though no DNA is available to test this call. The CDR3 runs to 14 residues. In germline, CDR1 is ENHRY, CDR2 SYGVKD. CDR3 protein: CAISEDRGGEKLFF.

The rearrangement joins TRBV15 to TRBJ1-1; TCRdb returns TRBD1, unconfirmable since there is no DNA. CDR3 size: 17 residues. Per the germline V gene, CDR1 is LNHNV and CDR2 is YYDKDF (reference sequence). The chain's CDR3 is CATSRGGAAFLNTEAFF. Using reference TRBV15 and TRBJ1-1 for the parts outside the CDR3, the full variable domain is DAMVIQNPRYQVTQFGKPVTLSCSQTLNHNVMYWYQQKSSQAPKLLFHYYDKDFNNEADTPDNFQSRRPNTSFCFLDIRSPGLGDTAMYLCATSRGGAAFLNTEAFFGQGTRLTVV.

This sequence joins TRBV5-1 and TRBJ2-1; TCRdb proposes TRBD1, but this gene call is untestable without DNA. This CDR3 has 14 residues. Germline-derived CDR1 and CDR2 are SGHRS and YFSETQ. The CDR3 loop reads CACSLVGVGNEQFF.

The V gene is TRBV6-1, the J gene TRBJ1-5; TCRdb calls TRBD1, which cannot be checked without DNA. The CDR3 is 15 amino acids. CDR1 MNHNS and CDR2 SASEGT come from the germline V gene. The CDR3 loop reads CASTETGAPNQPQHF.

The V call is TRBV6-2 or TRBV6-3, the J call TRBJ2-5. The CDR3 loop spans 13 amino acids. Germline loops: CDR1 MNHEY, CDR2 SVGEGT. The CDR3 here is CASSYATLETQYF.

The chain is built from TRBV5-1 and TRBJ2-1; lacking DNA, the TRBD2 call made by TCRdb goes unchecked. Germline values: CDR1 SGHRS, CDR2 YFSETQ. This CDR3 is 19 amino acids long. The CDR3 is CASTRGGKAGKNYYNEQFF.